The entry that follows covers one T cell receptor (beta chain) sequence. Its antigen is undetermined. Clones were sequenced by immunoSEQ multiplex PCR, and TCRdb holds only the in-frame ones, with some missing. The sample carries around 2,100,000 clones, about 95% recorded once. Terminally differentiated effector memory CD45RA+ cells were excluded by CCR7 positive selection of CD45RO-negative cells. There were no recent acute infections or vaccinations among the donors, who were healthy HIV-negative adults. Within Nashville, Tennessee resided all donors, each a Caucasian adult. The data derive from a study of shared clonotypes between healthy human individuals. The study, taken as a whole, reports: It was observed that roughly 5.1% of naive CD4 clonotypes were shared across a few donors.

V was pared by 5 bases and J by 3 bases, with 8 bases of the junction left unmatched. Looked up from germline, CDR1 is LNHDA and CDR2 is SQIVND (reference sequence). The CDR3 is made up of 16 amino acids. Sequenced sample: naive CD8+ T cells sorted from blood. The clonotype comes from a man aged 18-30 years in good health. The chain has TRBV19 and TRBJ2-1; TRBD2 matches 9 bases. This chain's CDR3 is CASSGAQRGDYNEQFF. The DNA for the CDR3 is TGTGCCAGTAGTGGGGCCCAGCGGGGGGACTACAATGAGCAGTTCTTC.